This TCR beta chain was captured by sequencing in a study of T-cell reconstitution after alpha-beta-depleted transplantation in children. The CDR3 extends over 16 amino acids. Germline V gene lookup returns CDR1 SGHDT and CDR2 YYEEEE. V shed 4 bases and J shed 11 bases, with 28 bases lying between them. Unique molecular identifiers were incorporated during preparation of the TCRbeta library. One entry per CDR3 protein, called by TCRdb with MiXCR from the PCR reads. The table lists 300,000 to 400,000 distinct CDR3 sequences, 10% to 15% of them singletons. The TCR sequence derives from a human donor who donated a stem cell graft to a child with Fanconi anemia. V gene TRBV5-6 combines with J gene TRBJ2-7; perhaps TRBD1 as D (5 bases). Specimen: PBMCs, collected from the stem cell graft. The CDR3 spells CASSPPGSLRGIGEYF. The CDR3 region has the DNA TGTGCCAGCAGCCCGCCCGGATCCCTAAGGGGAATAGGAGAGTACTTC.